The 3 T cell receptor beta chains presented below share a single source sample, sequenced in a study of blood T cell repertoires in COVID-19. Clones were sequenced by immunoSEQ multiplex PCR, and TCRdb holds only the in-frame ones, with some missing. Counted here are 250,000 to 400,000 clones, around 86% occurring once; the ten biggest clones make up 4.5% to 5.5%. The sequenced sample consisted of PBMCs or T cells enriched from blood (not recorded which). These receptors were taken from a man aged 55 to 70 who had recovered from COVID-19.

The V and J genes are TRBV7-9 and TRBJ1-5; tentatively, D is TRBD1 (5 bases). The CDR3 loop spans 14 amino acids. CDR1 SEHNR and CDR2 FQNEAQ come from the germline V gene (reference sequence). Trimming left V 1 base short and J 4 bases short, with 8 bases between. The CDR3 is CASSLDRPNQPQHF. CDR3 coding DNA: TGTGCCAGCAGCTTAGACAGGCCAAATCAGCCCCAGCATTTT.

The chain couples TRBV19 to TRBJ2-3; 11 bases match TRBD2. V shed 6 bases, J shed 1 base, and the junction held 15 bases outside the gene matches. The CDR3 loop spans 19 amino acids. Germline V gene lookup returns CDR1 LNHDA and CDR2 SQIVND (reference sequence). Here the CDR3 reads CASSQLGLAEPTGTDTQYF. DNA of the CDR3: TGTGCCAGTAGCCAATTGGGACTAGCGGAACCTACGGGCACAGATACGCAGTATTTT.

The V gene is TRBV20-1, the J gene TRBJ1-2, with 10 bases fitting TRBD1. CDR1 is DFQATT, CDR2 SNEGSKA, per germline (reference sequence). CDR3 length: 13 amino acids. With 3 bases clipped from V and 8 bases from J, the junction kept 6 bases outside the gene matches. CDR3 region: CSASRQGAQGYTF. CDR3 nucleotide sequence: TGCAGTGCTAGTAGACAGGGGGCGCAAGGCTACACCTTC.